This T cell receptor beta chain is drawn from a study of blood T cells in healthy people across ages. Study-wide results and limits: Strong correlation existed between TCR beta diversity and naive T cell percentage.

The sample holds a few counts of this clonotype. Antigen: not known. The CDR3 is 15 residues long. The ends lost 5 bases at V and 5 bases at J; junction bases unmatched: 8. Per the germline V gene, CDR1 is DFQATT and CDR2 is SNEGSKA (reference sequence). Together with a sample-barcoded 5' primer, a J-beta primer mix was included in a second PCR lasting about 7 to 11 cycles. MiXCR was run by TCRdb on the 5' RACE reads, yielding one entry per CDR3 protein. The table has approximately 1,700,000 distinct CDR3 sequences, 39% seen once. The receptor was isolated from a human donor in good health. Sequencing was performed on blood. J is TRBJ2-1 and V is TRBV20-1; 11 bases are shared with TRBD2. CDR3: CSALRLAGTNNEQFF. The CDR3 DNA follows: TGCAGTGCTCTCAGACTAGCGGGGACCAACAATGAGCAGTTCTTC.